Each of the 12 T cell receptor beta chains below was sequenced from the same sample in a study of blood T cells in healthy people across ages (dated by TCRdb to the mid-2010s). Receptor libraries were prepared by 5' RACE. TCRdb names Illumina HiSeq 2500 as the instrument used. A second PCR of roughly 7 to 11 cycles was performed with a sample-barcoded 5' primer and a J-beta primer mix. TCRdb handled the public reads itself, with Q25 trimming in fastp and clone calling in MiXCR, and kept productive beta chains. Identical CDR3 protein sequences are pooled into one entry, listed with their most common genes and DNA. The sample contains about 1,400,000 distinct CDR3 sequences, approximately 40% of them found a single time. The ten largest clones capture 7.9% of the sample. The sample comprised blood. These receptors were collected from a woman under 30 in good health.

The J gene is TRBJ2-5, the V gene TRBV5-1; maybe TRBD1 (6 bases). The germline V and J ends were trimmed by 4 bases and 1 base, with 17 bases remaining between them. Germline V gene sequence: CDR1 SGHRS, CDR2 YFSETQ. CDR3 length: 16 residues. The CDR3 loop reads CASSPPNRVLQETQYF. The CDR3 bases are TGCGCCAGCAGCCCCCCCAACAGGGTCCTCCAAGAGACCCAGTACTTC. The complete variable domain, with remaining parts taken from reference TRBV5-1 and TRBJ2-5, reads KAGVTQTPRYLIKTRGQQVTLSCSPISGHRSVSWYQQTPGQGLQFLFEYFSETQRNKGNFPGRFSGRQFSNSRSEMNVSTLELGDSALYLCASSPPNRVLQETQYFGPGTRLLVL.

The chain couples TRBV12-3 or TRBV12-4 to TRBJ2-7, with 13 bases lining up with TRBD2. V gave up 4 bases and J gave up 0 bases; unmatched junction bases: 9. The CDR3 covers 18 residues. CDR3: CASSWGLAGPESSYEQYF. The CDR3 DNA is TGTGCCAGCAGTTGGGGACTAGCGGGGCCCGAAAGCTCCTACGAGCAGTACTTC.

This clonotype turned up a few times. The gene calls are TRBV28 and TRBJ2-7; 7 positions match TRBD1. The CDR3 has 14 amino acids. From germline, CDR1 is MDHEN and CDR2 SYDVKM. The V and J ends lost 4 bases and 6 bases, in that order; junction bases with no gene match: 9. The CDR3 protein is CASSSADRESEQYF. CDR3 nucleotides: TGTGCCAGCAGTTCGGCCGACAGGGAGTCCGAGCAGTACTTC.

This sequence joins TRBV20-1 and TRBJ1-1, with D possibly TRBD1 on 6 matching bases. Germline lookup yields CDR1 DFQATT and CDR2 SNEGSKA (reference sequence). The CDR3 covers 14 residues. Trimming pared 0 bases from V and 5 bases from J, leaving 13 bases between. In DNA form, the CDR3 reads TGCAGTGCTAGAGATCCAGGGGAGGGGACTGAAGCTTTCTTT. It codes for CSARDPGEGTEAFF.

Details on this clonotype: Given a much more abundant clone one base away, this may be a read error. The V and J genes are TRBV4-1 and TRBJ2-3; D perhaps matches TRBD1 (5 bases). Germline CDR1 and CDR2: MGHRA and YSYEKL. The CDR3 is 15 amino acids. The V end lost 1 base, the J end lost 4 bases, and 12 bases lay between the germline ends. CDR3 loop: CASSQVVARADTQYF. The CDR3 DNA is TGCGCCAGCAGCCAAGTAGTAGCCAGGGCAGATACGCAGTATTTT.

The rearrangement uses TRBV5-1 and TRBJ1-2; a possible D gene is TRBD1 (6 bases). The germline gives CDR1 SGHRS, CDR2 YFSETQ. The CDR3 extends over 15 amino acids. The V and J ends lost 2 bases and 3 bases respectively, with 14 bases between them. The CDR3 region is CASSLRPTGDYGYTF. CDR3 nucleotides: TGCGCCAGCAGCTTAAGACCGACAGGAGACTATGGCTACACCTTC.

The rearrangement joins TRBV4-1 to TRBJ2-7; 12 bases align to TRBD2. The CDR3 consists of 17 residues. The junction had 8 bases not matched to a gene; V was cut back by 1 base and J by 4 bases. Germline lookup yields CDR1 MGHRA and CDR2 YSYEKL. CDR3 sequence reads: CASSQAQTSGSMYEQYF. CDR3 DNA sequence: TGCGCCAGCAGCCAAGCCCAGACTAGCGGGAGTATGTACGAGCAGTACTTC.

This clonotype occurred a few times. CDR3 protein: CASSLVPGTGRRNTEAFF. In nucleotides, the CDR3 is TGTGCCAGCAGTTTAGTACCGGGGACAGGGAGGAGGAACACTGAAGCTTTCTTT. The chain uses TRBV12-3 or TRBV12-4 and TRBJ1-1; 9 bases fit TRBD1. V was pared by 1 base and J by 1 base, with 10 bases of the junction left unmatched. This CDR3 has 18 residues.

This chain links TRBV7-9 with TRBJ2-1; no clear D gene. CDR3 size: 17 residues. V lost 2 bases to trimming and J lost 4 bases, with 18 bases between them. The germline CDR1 and CDR2 sequences are SEHNR and FQNEAQ (reference sequence). The CDR3 nucleotides read TGTGCCAGCAGCTTATATGAGCAGGACCCACTATACAATGAGCAGTTCTTC. Translating it yields CASSLYEQDPLYNEQFF.

This chain links TRBV14 with TRBJ2-7; 7 bases match TRBD2. From germline, CDR1 is SGHDN and CDR2 FVKESK. The CDR3 length is 15 residues. J gave up 0 bases and V 4 bases, and 6 bases lay outside the gene matches. As DNA, the CDR3 is TGTGCCAGCAGCCCCCGCCCGGGGGGCTCCTACGAGCAGTACTTC. Its protein product is CASSPRPGGSYEQYF.

This clonotype was seen only once. V and J are TRBV12-3 or TRBV12-4 and TRBJ1-6; 12 bases map to TRBD1. V lost 7 bases, J lost 10 bases, and 8 bases stayed unmatched. The CDR3 totals 15 residues. The CDR3, as DNA: TGTGCCAGCACTCTTTTGGGGACAGGGGGCTCACCCCTCCACTTT. Its protein is CASTLLGTGGSPLHF.

This clonotype has more than one count but fewer than ten. The V gene is TRBV9, the J gene TRBJ1-5, with a weak D call TRBD1 (5 bases). V gave up 4 bases and J gave up 1 base, with 24 bases separating them. The CDR3 is made up of 19 amino acids. The germline V gene has CDR1 SGDLS and CDR2 YYNGEE. CDR3 nucleotides: TGTGCCAGCAGCCCCATTGGGAGGGGAAAAGAAGGGAGCAATCAGCCCCAGCATTTT. This codes for CASSPIGRGKEGSNQPQHF.